The 16 T cell receptor beta chains below all came from one sample that was sequenced in a study of blood T cell repertoires in COVID-19. Clones were read by immunoSEQ multiplex PCR, and TCRdb kept only the in-frame ones, dropping some. The data contain under 250,000 clones, about 86% of them singletons. Sequencing was carried out using peripheral blood. Source of these receptors: an older man with acute or convalescent COVID-19.

This clone was counted only a few times. The rearrangement uses TRBV2 and TRBJ1-5; D gene ambiguous. The ends were cut back, 3 bases at V and 6 bases at J, with 12 bases in the middle. In germline, CDR1 is SNHLY, CDR2 FYNNEI. This CDR3 contains 14 residues. The CDR3 region has the DNA TGTGCCAGCAGTGAGGTTATCACAGCTCAGCCCCAGCATTTT. This sequence encodes CASSEVITAQPQHF.

The chain joins TRBV24-1 to TRBJ2-1; D gene uncertain. V was clipped by 2 bases and J by 6 bases, with 22 bases between them. Germline lookup yields CDR1 KGHDR and CDR2 SFDVKD. The CDR3 is 18 residues long. This chain's CDR3 is CATSDSSPSLPFGNEQFF. The CDR3 DNA reads TGTGCCACCAGTGATTCCTCACCTAGTCTCCCCTTCGGCAATGAGCAGTTCTTC.

The CDR3 DNA reads TGTGCCAGCAGCCAAGATCAGGCAGCAAGGGCCGGGGGGGCCTATGGCTACACCTTC. Translation: CASSQDQAARAGGAYGYTF. The chain uses TRBV4-2 and TRBJ1-2, with D maybe TRBD1 (6 bases). V lost 0 bases to trimming and J lost 4 bases, with 24 bases between them. This CDR3 region has 19 residues. Germline V gene lookup returns CDR1 LGHNA and CDR2 YNFKEQ.

This clone occurred once. The rearrangement links TRBV19 to TRBJ1-5; 12 bases align to TRBD1. From germline, CDR1 is LNHDA and CDR2 SQIVND (reference sequence). V shed 6 bases and J 4 bases; nucleotides not matched to a gene: 7. The CDR3 spans 16 residues. The CDR3 loop is CASRPGQGAPNQPQHF. In nucleotides, the CDR3 is TGTGCCAGTAGGCCGGGACAGGGGGCGCCTAATCAGCCCCAGCATTTT.

The rearrangement links TRBV9 to TRBJ2-1; 7 nucleotides match TRBD2. Germline V CDR1 and CDR2: SGDLS, YYNGEE. After removal of 0 bases from V and 9 bases from J, the junction contained 12 bases not matched to a gene. The CDR3 is made up of 16 amino acids. The CDR3 nucleotides read TGTGCCAGCAGCGTAGACGGCGGGAGAGCCATCGGTGAGCAGTTCTTC. Translation gives CASSVDGGRAIGEQFF. The whole variable domain, filled in from reference TRBV9 and TRBJ2-1, reads DSGVTQTPKHLITATGQRVTLRCSPRSGDLSVYWYQQSLDQGLQFLIQYYNGEERAKGNILERFSAQQFPDLHSELNLSSLELGDSALYFCASSVDGGRAIGEQFFGPGTRLTVL.

The chain is built from TRBV7-9 and TRBJ1-4, with 7 nucleotides matching TRBD1. This CDR3 region has 16 residues. Germline V gives CDR1 SEHNR, CDR2 FQNEAQ (reference sequence). V gave up 4 bases and J gave up 3 bases; unmatched junction bases: 8. Here the CDR3 DNA reads TGTGCCAGCAGCTGGGGGACAGCTCCCGCTAATGAAAAACTGTTTTTT. This sequence encodes CASSWGTAPANEKLFF.

By frequency in the sample, this clone is medium-sized. The chain joins TRBV9 to TRBJ1-2; 8 bases map to TRBD1. The CDR3 has 13 amino acids. J was trimmed by 8 bases and V by 3 bases; bases with no gene match: 6. Germline loops: CDR1 SGDLS, CDR2 YYNGEE. As DNA, the CDR3 is TGTGCCAGCAGCGCTCGGGACAGGCCGGGCTACACCTTC. Translation gives CASSARDRPGYTF.

V usage is TRBV3-1 (or the pseudogene TRBV3-2) and J usage is TRBJ2-1; D is uncertain. Per germline, CDR1 LGHDT and CDR2 YNNKEL (reference sequence). V lost 1 base and J 2 bases, leaving 9 bases between the germline ends. The CDR3 runs 15 residues. This chain's CDR3 is CASSQGASTYNEQFF. CDR3 bases: TGTGCCAGCAGCCAAGGGGCTTCCACCTACAATGAGCAGTTCTTC.

This clone was counted only a few times. The V gene is TRBV12-3 or TRBV12-4, the J gene TRBJ1-1; D may be TRBD1 (6 bases). Trimming took off 5 bases at V and 2 bases at J, with 9 bases between the two ends. This CDR3 is built from 13 residues. DNA for the CDR3: TGTGCCAGCAGTCGGACAGCCAACACTGAAGCTTTCTTT. Amino acids: CASSRTANTEAFF.

The chain couples TRBV30 to TRBJ2-3; 12 nucleotides match TRBD2. The CDR3 length is 22 residues. The trim removed 0 bases at V and 3 bases at J, leaving 22 bases unmatched. Germline CDR1 reads GTSNPN; CDR2 reads SVGIG (reference sequence). In nucleotides, the CDR3 is TGTGCCTGGAGTGTACTATCTCCCCTCTCTAGCGGGGGGGTTCTTCGAACAGATACGCAGTATTTT. Translated: CAWSVLSPLSSGGVLRTDTQYF.

The genes are TRBV7-3 and TRBJ2-2; possibly TRBD2 for D (6 bases). V was pared by 4 bases and J by 6 bases, with 9 bases between. This CDR3 has 13 amino acids. Germline V gives CDR1 SGHTA, CDR2 FQGTGA. The CDR3 DNA sequence: TGTGCCAGCAGCTCGACTAGTCCCGGGGAGCTGTTTTTT. Translation: CASSSTSPGELFF.

The CDR3 DNA follows: TGTGCCAGCAGGCGGGGACGGCACTACGAGCAGTACTTC. Translating gives CASRRGRHYEQYF. The rearrangement uses TRBV7-9 and TRBJ2-7, with D possibly TRBD2 on 6 matching bases. Deletions cut 6 bases from V and 3 bases from J, with 12 bases between. Germline V gene data show CDR1 as SEHNR and CDR2 as FQNEAQ (reference sequence). The CDR3 has 13 amino acids.

The chain employs TRBV9 and TRBJ2-7, with D tentatively TRBD2 (6 bases). CDR1 and CDR2 from the germline V gene are SGDLS and YYNGEE. With 0 bases removed from V and 3 bases from J, the gap between germline ends came to 16 bases. This CDR3 contains 16 residues. CDR3 loop: CASSVGSGGIIYEQYF. CDR3 coding DNA: TGTGCCAGCAGCGTAGGATCAGGAGGGATCATCTACGAGCAGTACTTC.

J is TRBJ1-2 and V is TRBV4-2, with TRBD1 matching 9 bases. The V segment lost 3 bases and the J segment 0 bases; nucleotides outside the gene matches: 5. CDR1 LGHNA and CDR2 YNFKEQ come from the germline V gene. The CDR3 is 16 residues long. CDR3 nucleotide sequence: TGTGCCAGCAGCCATCTCGGACAGGGGCCTAACTATGGCTACACCTTC. Translated: CASSHLGQGPNYGYTF.

V and J are TRBV12-5 and TRBJ1-4; a possible D gene is TRBD1 (5 bases). Germline CDR1 and CDR2: LGHNT and FRNRAP. V shed 1 base and J shed 10 bases, with 7 bases lying between them. This CDR3 region has 12 residues. CDR3 sequence reads: CASGLDDRKLFF. DNA of the CDR3: TGTGCTAGTGGTTTGGACGACAGAAAACTGTTTTTT.

The chain links TRBV7-9 to TRBJ2-1; 9 bases are a match to TRBD2. The V and J ends lost 5 bases and 7 bases, in that order; junction bases with no gene match: 9. Germline V gene data show CDR1 as SEHNR and CDR2 as FQNEAQ (reference sequence). CDR3 length: 15 amino acids. CDR3 loop: CASSILAGVGNEQFF. CDR3 in DNA: TGTGCCAGCAGCATCTTAGCGGGAGTGGGGAATGAGCAGTTCTTC. The full variable domain, in which reference TRBV7-9 and TRBJ2-1 provide the parts outside the CDR3, is DTGVSQNPRHKITKRGQNVTFRCDPISEHNRLYWYRQTLGQGPEFLTYFQNEAQLEKSRLLSDRFSAERPKGSFSTLEIQRTEQGDSAMYLCASSILAGVGNEQFFGPGTRLTVL.